Listed here are 23 T cell receptor beta chains from one sample, sequenced in a study of blood T cell repertoires in COVID-19. TCRdb keeps only in-frame clones here, not all; method: immunoSEQ multiplex PCR. The table lists 150,000 to 200,000 clones, roughly 86% of them singletons. Material: peripheral blood. All receptors derive from a man in his 70s with acute or convalescent COVID-19.

This sequence joins TRBV5-1 and TRBJ1-4; no reliable D call. The V end lost 4 bases, the J end lost 5 bases, and 21 bases lay between the germline ends. Germline assignment: CDR1 SGHRS and CDR2 YFSETQ. The CDR3 loop spans 17 amino acids. CDR3 DNA sequence: TGCGCCAGCAGCGACTCGCCGGGAGGTCAAGGCAATGAAAAACTGTTTTTT. As protein: CASSDSPGGQGNEKLFF.

This clone was counted a single time. Other DNA sequences in this sample translate to the same CDR3. The chain employs TRBV7-2 and TRBJ2-5; D is possibly TRBD2 (7 bases). From germline, CDR1 is SGHTA and CDR2 FQGNSA. Trimming stripped 5 bases from V and 3 bases from J, with 10 bases between. The CDR3 has 13 amino acids. The CDR3 DNA follows: TGTGCCAGCAGCAGGGGGGGGGAAGAGACCCAGTACTTC. This codes for CASSRGGEETQYF.

The chain carries TRBV2 and TRBJ1-1; D might be TRBD1 (5 bases). The CDR3 length is 14 residues. V gave up 8 bases and J gave up 3 bases, with 16 bases separating them. Per germline, CDR1 SNHLY and CDR2 FYNNEI. In nucleotides, the CDR3 is TGTGCCAGCGGAATGATCAGGGCGGACACTGAAGCTTTCTTT. Protein sequence: CASGMIRADTEAFF.

This rearrangement joins TRBV7-2 to TRBJ1-5; no definite D call. The V gene lost 5 bases and the J gene lost 4 bases, with 12 bases spanning the gap. The germline V gene has CDR1 SGHTA and CDR2 FQGNSA. This CDR3 is built from 14 residues. CDR3 protein: CASSEGARNQPQHF. CDR3 bases: TGTGCCAGCAGCGAGGGTGCACGGAATCAGCCCCAGCATTTT.

This clone was recorded only once. The chain carries TRBV19 and TRBJ1-3; 7 positions match TRBD1. Germline trimming cut 5 bases from V and 2 bases from J; bases unmatched to any gene: 9. There are 16 residues in the CDR3. From germline, CDR1 is LNHDA and CDR2 SQIVND (reference sequence). The CDR3 coding sequence is TGTGCCAGTAGTGACCCGGGACAGTCGCCTGGAAACACCATATATTTT. It specifies CASSDPGQSPGNTIYF. Complete variable domain (other parts from reference TRBV19 and TRBJ1-3): DGGITQSPKYLFRKEGQNVTLSCEQNLNHDAMYWYRQDPGQGLRLIYYSQIVNDFQKGDIAEGYSVSREKKESFPLTVTSAQKNPTAFYLCASSDPGQSPGNTIYFGEGSWLTVV.

V usage is TRBV6-1 and J usage is TRBJ1-4, with 7 nucleotides matching TRBD1. From germline, CDR1 is MNHNS and CDR2 SASEGT. The CDR3 spans 13 residues. Trimming cost V 5 bases and J 13 bases; bases outside gene matches: 10. The CDR3 DNA reads TGTGCCAGCAGTTTGGGACAGCCCCGAGTACTGTTTTTT. Translation gives CASSLGQPRVLFF.

The V gene is TRBV4-1, the J gene TRBJ2-3, with 7 positions matching TRBD2. The CDR3 runs 15 residues. Germline CDR1 MGHRA, CDR2 YSYEKL. After removal of 0 bases from V and 6 bases from J, the junction contained 6 bases not matched to a gene. Here the CDR3 DNA reads TGCGCCAGCAGCCAAGAAGACGGGAGGTCTGATACGCAGTATTTT. This codes for CASSQEDGRSDTQYF.

The rearrangement joins TRBV30 to TRBJ1-3, with 9 bases identical to TRBD1. With V trimmed by 5 bases and J by 2 bases, 16 bases remained unmatched. The CDR3 is made up of 18 amino acids. Germline loops: CDR1 GTSNPN, CDR2 SVGIG (reference sequence). CDR3 amino acids: CAWVRDRVPTATGNTIYF. As DNA, the CDR3 is TGTGCCTGGGTCCGGGACAGGGTACCTACAGCGACTGGAAACACCATATATTTT.

The V call is TRBV3-1 (or the pseudogene TRBV3-2), the J call TRBJ2-6; D is undetermined. CDR3 size: 15 residues. Germline-derived CDR1 and CDR2 are LGHDT and YNNKEL (reference sequence). V lost 2 bases, J lost 2 bases, and 7 bases lay in between. CDR3 sequence (DNA): TGTGCCAGCAGCCAAAGCTCAACTGGGGCCAACGTCCTGACTTTC. Its translation is CASSQSSTGANVLTF.

The CDR3, as DNA: TGTGCCAGCAAGTCGACTAGGGTCATACCTGAAGCTTTCTTT. Its protein is CASKSTRVIPEAFF. The chain has TRBV11-2 and TRBJ1-1; no firm D call. From germline, CDR1 is SGHAT and CDR2 FQNNGV. This CDR3 has 14 residues. The V gene lost 7 bases and the J gene lost 6 bases, with 18 bases spanning the gap. The full variable domain, with the rest looked up from reference TRBV11-2 and TRBJ1-1, is EAGVAQSPRYKIIEKRQSVAFWCNPISGHATLYWYQQILGQGPKLLIQFQNNGVVDDSQLPKDRFSAERLKGVDSTLKIQPAKLEDSAVYLCASKSTRVIPEAFFGQGTRLTVV.

Concerning this clone: Distinct nucleotide sequences in the sample also encode this CDR3. The gene calls are TRBV6-1 and TRBJ2-5, with D possibly matching TRBD1 (5 bases). The ends were cut back, 3 bases at V and 2 bases at J, with 7 bases in the middle. The germline V gene encodes CDR1 MNHNS and CDR2 SASEGT. The CDR3 runs 13 residues. CDR3 amino acids: CASSEGPQETQYF. The CDR3 nucleotides are TGTGCCAGCAGTGAGGGGCCTCAAGAGACCCAGTACTTC.

J is TRBJ2-3 and V is TRBV4-3; D is ambiguous. Germline assignment: CDR1 LGHNA and CDR2 YSLEER. The CDR3 extends over 13 amino acids. With 0 bases removed from V and 8 bases from J, the gap between germline ends came to 9 bases. The CDR3 sequence is CASSQEDWLTQYF. The CDR3 DNA sequence: TGCGCCAGCAGCCAAGAAGACTGGCTTACGCAGTATTTT.

This clone showed up just once. The CDR3 region is CASSFAAEWYNEQFF. For the CDR3, the DNA is TGTGCCAGTAGTTTCGCAGCGGAGTGGTACAATGAGCAGTTCTTC. V gene TRBV19 combines with J gene TRBJ2-1; D perhaps matches TRBD2 (5 bases). The CDR3 contains 15 residues. Deletions cut 5 bases from V and 4 bases from J, with 15 bases between. Germline CDR1 reads LNHDA; CDR2 reads SQIVND (reference sequence).

CDR3 sequence (DNA): TGTGCCAGCACGATTTGGGGCCCCGAGAACTATGGCTACACCTTC. Its protein product is CASTIWGPENYGYTF. The V call is TRBV28, the J call TRBJ1-2; D is possibly TRBD1 (5 bases). There are 15 residues in the CDR3. Between the trimmed V and J ends, which lost 7 bases and 2 bases, there was a span of 17 bases. Germline CDR1 MDHEN, CDR2 SYDVKM.

The chain recombines TRBV19 with TRBJ1-1; TRBD1 is a possible D gene (5 bases). V gave up 2 bases and J gave up 6 bases, with 10 bases separating them. CDR3 length equals 13 residues. Germline assignment: CDR1 LNHDA and CDR2 SQIVND (reference sequence). DNA for the CDR3: TGTGCCAGTAGTATACCGACAGTAGCTGAAGCTTTCTTT. It codes for CASSIPTVAEAFF.

V gene TRBV2 combines with J gene TRBJ1-2, with 7 bases that match TRBD1. Germline assignment: CDR1 SNHLY and CDR2 FYNNEI. This CDR3 is built from 13 residues. The J segment lost 3 bases and the V segment lost 6 bases, leaving 4 bases of the junction unmatched. CDR3 coding DNA: TGTGCCAGCAGGCAGGGGGAGGACTATGGCTACACCTTC. Its protein product is CASRQGEDYGYTF.

The chain uses TRBV5-1 and TRBJ2-3; 8 nucleotides match TRBD1. The CDR3 loop spans 14 amino acids. V shed 4 bases, J shed 6 bases, and the junction held 7 bases outside the gene matches. Germline loops: CDR1 SGHRS, CDR2 YFSETQ. CDR3 DNA sequence: TGCGCCAGCAGCCCTGGACAGGGAAAGGATACGCAGTATTTT. Its protein is CASSPGQGKDTQYF.

The V gene is TRBV11-3, the J gene TRBJ2-3; TRBD2 matches at 9 bases. Germline lookup yields CDR1 SGHNT and CDR2 YENEEA. The J segment lost 0 bases and the V segment lost 2 bases, leaving 3 bases of the junction unmatched. This CDR3 has 16 residues. DNA of the CDR3: TGTGCCAGCAGCTTACAAAGCGGGGGGAGCACAGATACGCAGTATTTT. It codes for CASSLQSGGSTDTQYF.

The chain joins TRBV19 to TRBJ1-5; possible D gene TRBD1, 6 bases. The CDR3 runs 17 residues. Looked up from germline, CDR1 is LNHDA and CDR2 is SQIVND (reference sequence). V was pared by 1 base and J by 0 bases, with 13 bases between. Here the CDR3 DNA reads TGTGCCAGTAGTATAGCTTGGGGACATAATAGCAATCAGCCCCAGCATTTT. This sequence encodes CASSIAWGHNSNQPQHF.

The gene calls are TRBV4-2 and TRBJ1-3; the D is unclear. CDR3 length: 14 amino acids. V shed 1 base and J shed 4 bases, with 8 bases lying between them. Germline values: CDR1 LGHNA, CDR2 YNFKEQ. CDR3 loop: CASSQGTIGNTIYF. The CDR3 DNA reads as TGTGCCAGCAGCCAAGGGACTATCGGAAACACCATATATTTT.

This rearrangement joins TRBV29-1 to TRBJ1-2; D is unresolved. V was shortened by 6 bases and J by 0 bases, with 17 bases between the two germline ends. The germline V gene has CDR1 SQVTM and CDR2 ANQGSEA. The CDR3 consists of 15 residues. CDR3 residues: CSVGSLEPSNYGYTF. The CDR3 DNA reads TGCAGCGTGGGCAGCCTTGAACCCTCTAACTATGGCTACACCTTC.

The chain carries TRBV3-1 (or the pseudogene TRBV3-2) and TRBJ1-2; no clear D. The length of the CDR3 is 13 residues. Germline CDR1 and CDR2: LGHDT and YNNKEL (reference sequence). The V end lost 3 bases, the J end lost 8 bases, and 13 bases lay between the germline ends. The CDR3 region has the DNA TGTGCCAGCAGCCAGATATTGCACACAGGCTACACCTTC. This translates into CASSQILHTGYTF.

The V and J genes are TRBV7-3 and TRBJ2-3; D is unclear. The ends were cut back, 5 bases at V and 6 bases at J, with 15 bases in the middle. This CDR3 is built from 14 residues. Germline-derived CDR1 and CDR2 are SGHTA and FQGTGA. CDR3 sequence: CASSLDPGGDTQYF. CDR3 coding DNA: TGTGCCAGCAGCCTAGACCCCGGTGGTGATACGCAGTATTTT.